One and the same sample provided the 21 T cell receptor beta chains below, sequenced in a study of cytomegalovirus exposure and HLA in healthy donors. The PCR employed 60 Vbeta primers together with 13 Jbeta primers. The table came from immunoSEQ multiplex PCR; TCRdb's copy has only in-frame clones and leaves some out. The table includes under 150,000 clones, about 82% detected once. Sequenced material: PBMCs. These receptor sequences come from a woman aged 35 to 49 in good health and CMV-seropositive.

The chain employs TRBV9 and TRBJ1-4; D possibly corresponds to TRBD1 (5 bases). Deletions cut 4 bases from V and 0 bases from J, with 10 bases between. This CDR3 spans 15 amino acids. Germline V gene data show CDR1 as SGDLS and CDR2 as YYNGEE. The CDR3 DNA reads TGTGCCAGCAGCCTTTGGGGGGCAACTAATGAAAAACTGTTTTTT. Translated: CASSLWGATNEKLFF.

The genes are TRBV29-1 and TRBJ2-2; D gene uncertain. Trimming removed 4 bases at V and 4 bases at J, with 4 bases between. Germline V gene lookup returns CDR1 SQVTM and CDR2 ANQGSEA. CDR3 length: 11 residues. CDR3 sequence reads: CSVALTGELFF. The CDR3 DNA reads as TGCAGCGTTGCCCTCACCGGGGAGCTGTTTTTT.

This rearrangement joins TRBV7-6 to TRBJ2-3; 7 nucleotides agree with TRBD2. The CDR3 consists of 17 residues. The ends lost 0 bases at V and 2 bases at J; junction bases unmatched: 8. CDR1 and CDR2 from the germline V gene are SGHVS and FNYEAQ. CDR3 protein: CASSLAGRLASTDTQYF. The CDR3 DNA follows: TGTGCCAGCAGCTTAGCAGGGCGACTAGCTTCCACAGATACGCAGTATTTT.

The genes are TRBV11-2 and TRBJ1-3, with 7 bases identical to TRBD1. This CDR3 contains 13 residues. CDR1 is SGHAT, CDR2 FQNNGV, per germline. After removal of 8 bases from V and 0 bases from J, the junction contained 1 base not matched to a gene. CDR3 region: CASSGGSGNTIYF. CDR3 DNA sequence: TGTGCCAGCTCAGGGGGCTCTGGAAACACCATATATTTT. Full variable domain (rest looked up from reference TRBV11-2 and TRBJ1-3): EAGVAQSPRYKIIEKRQSVAFWCNPISGHATLYWYQQILGQGPKLLIQFQNNGVVDDSQLPKDRFSAERLKGVDSTLKIQPAKLEDSAVYLCASSGGSGNTIYFGEGSWLTVV.

The chain carries TRBV7-2 and TRBJ1-5; D perhaps matches TRBD1 (6 bases). Germline V lookup: CDR1 SGHTA, CDR2 FQGNSA. This CDR3 is 15 amino acids long. V lost 3 bases, J lost 6 bases, and 15 bases lay in between. The CDR3, as DNA: TGTGCCAGCAGCTTGACAGGCTTTTCGGGTCAGCCCCAGCATTTT. This sequence encodes CASSLTGFSGQPQHF.

This chain connects TRBV28 to TRBJ2-7; 9 bases agree with TRBD2. With 7 bases clipped from V and 2 bases from J, the junction kept 12 bases outside the gene matches. This CDR3 contains 16 residues. The germline gives CDR1 MDHEN, CDR2 SYDVKM. The DNA for the CDR3 is TGTGCCAGCATCTCAGCGGGGGGCGTTCACACCTACGAGCAGTACTTC. It encodes CASISAGGVHTYEQYF.

The chain links TRBV5-1 to TRBJ2-2, with unresolved D. This CDR3 spans 16 amino acids. Germline values: CDR1 SGHRS, CDR2 YFSETQ. V lost 0 bases to trimming and J lost 3 bases, with 12 bases between them. The CDR3 coding sequence is TGCGCCAGCAGCTTGGTGGCGAGCGAGCACACCGGGGAGCTGTTTTTT. This encodes CASSLVASEHTGELFF.

The CDR3 spells CASSPRPGGETQYF. CDR3 coding DNA: TGTGCCAGCAGTCCACGCCCGGGGGGGGAGACCCAGTACTTC. The chain couples TRBV28 to TRBJ2-5; 8 nucleotides line up with TRBD2. The CDR3 is 14 residues long. CDR1 is MDHEN, CDR2 SYDVKM, per germline. With 5 bases clipped from V and 5 bases from J, the junction kept 7 bases outside the gene matches.

On this clone: Other DNA sequences in this specimen translate into the identical CDR3. The chain carries TRBV5-4 and TRBJ2-2; TRBD2 might be the D (6 bases). CDR1 is SGHNT and CDR2 is YYREEE in the germline V gene (reference sequence). V was trimmed by 4 bases and J by 1 base, leaving 11 bases between them. The CDR3 covers 15 residues. As DNA, the CDR3 is TGTGCCAGCAGCCTTAGCGGTTTGAACACCGGGGAGCTGTTTTTT. It yields the protein CASSLSGLNTGELFF.

This clone was observed once. The chain links TRBV4-2 to TRBJ1-6; possible D gene TRBD1, 5 bases. Germline CDR1 LGHNA, CDR2 YNFKEQ. The length of the CDR3 is 15 residues. V was trimmed by 0 bases and J by 8 bases, leaving 11 bases between them. CDR3 nucleotide sequence: TGTGCCAGCAGCCAAGATTTCGGGGGTGATTCACCCCTCCACTTT. This encodes CASSQDFGGDSPLHF.

The chain joins TRBV5-5 to TRBJ2-2, with 7 nucleotides matching TRBD1. The germline V gene encodes CDR1 SGHKS and CDR2 YYEKEE (reference sequence). The CDR3 contains 16 residues. V lost 4 bases, J lost 1 base, and 7 bases stayed unmatched. CDR3 amino acids: CASSPKGTENTGELFF. For the CDR3, the DNA is TGTGCCAGCAGCCCCAAGGGGACAGAGAACACCGGGGAGCTGTTTTTT.

The gene calls are TRBV20-1 and TRBJ2-7, with unresolved D. Per the germline V gene, CDR1 is DFQATT and CDR2 is SNEGSKA (reference sequence). The CDR3 runs to 11 residues. V was shortened by 4 bases and J by 2 bases, with 6 bases between the two germline ends. CDR3 bases: TGCAGTGCTACCGACACCTACGAGCAGTACTTC. Encoded protein: CSATDTYEQYF.

The chain has TRBV7-2 and TRBJ2-3; 14 positions match TRBD2. With 4 bases clipped from V and 1 base from J, the junction kept 7 bases outside the gene matches. Germline CDR1 is SGHTA and CDR2 is FQGNSA. This CDR3 is built from 18 residues. CDR3 region: CASSSRLAGGRRTDTQYF. As DNA, the CDR3 is TGTGCCAGCAGCTCCCGACTAGCGGGGGGGCGACGCACAGATACGCAGTATTTT.

The CDR3: CASSLIPSGGLNHNEQFF. CDR3 bases: TGCGCCAGCAGCTTGATACCTAGCGGGGGGTTGAATCACAATGAGCAGTTCTTC. This sequence joins TRBV5-1 and TRBJ2-1; 11 positions agree with TRBD2. Germline V CDR1 and CDR2: SGHRS, YFSETQ. The V gene end was trimmed by 1 base and the J gene end by 5 bases; junction bases not matched to a gene: 11. The CDR3 contains 18 residues.

This clone was picked up a small number of times. This chain uses TRBV5-6 with TRBJ1-1; D unclear. This CDR3 has 12 residues. The V and J ends lost 5 bases and 3 bases respectively, with 8 bases between them. Germline CDR1 is SGHDT and CDR2 is YYEEEE. DNA for the CDR3: TGTGCCAGCAGTCGAGGCGACACTGAAGCTTTCTTT. Amino acids: CASSRGDTEAFF. The full variable domain, rest sourced from reference TRBV5-6 and TRBJ1-1, is DAGVTQSPTHLIKTRGQQVTLRCSPKSGHDTVSWYQQALGQGPQFIFQYYEEEERQRGNFPDRFSGHQFPNYSSELNVNALLLGDSALYLCASSRGDTEAFFGQGTRLTVV.

The rearrangement joins TRBV5-5 to TRBJ1-2, with no clear D. The CDR3 has 12 amino acids. V lost 2 bases and J lost 8, with 10 bases in between. In germline, CDR1 is SGHKS, CDR2 YYEKEE (reference sequence). CDR3 nucleotide sequence: TGTGCCAGCAGCTTTATAGAGGGCGGCTACACCTTC. Its protein is CASSFIEGGYTF.

V and J are TRBV7-2 and TRBJ2-7; the D is unclear. The length of the CDR3 is 13 residues. The germline V and J ends were trimmed by 1 base and 3 bases, with 7 bases remaining between them. Germline values: CDR1 SGHTA, CDR2 FQGNSA. CDR3 nucleotide sequence: TGTGCCAGCAGCTTAGACAGATACTACGAGCAGTACTTC. Amino acid sequence: CASSLDRYYEQYF.

This clone appeared a single time. The rearrangement links TRBV28 to TRBJ2-3, with 14 bases lining up with TRBD2. The CDR3 is 14 residues long. CDR1 and CDR2 from the germline V gene are MDHEN and SYDVKM. The ends lost 8 bases at V and 3 bases at J; junction bases unmatched: 1. This CDR3 reads CASGTSGSTDTQYF. The CDR3 DNA reads TGTGCCAGCGGGACTAGCGGGAGTACAGATACGCAGTATTTT.

For this clone: Other DNA sequences in the same sample also yield this CDR3. The V and J genes are TRBV5-1 and TRBJ2-7; D perhaps matches TRBD1 (6 bases). Trimming removed 4 bases from V and 2 bases from J, with 13 bases in between. This CDR3 has 14 residues. Per the germline V gene, CDR1 is SGHRS and CDR2 is YFSETQ. The CDR3 region has the DNA TGCGCCAGCAGCCCGGAGACAGGTCCCTACGAGCAGTACTTC. This encodes CASSPETGPYEQYF.

This sequence joins TRBV28 and TRBJ2-5; TRBD2 matches at 14 bases. There are 17 residues in the CDR3. Trimming at V came to 5 bases and at J to 1 base, leaving 6 bases not matched to a gene. Germline loops: CDR1 MDHEN, CDR2 SYDVKM. CDR3 DNA sequence: TGTGCCAGCAGTAACGGACTAGCGGGAGGATCCCAAGAGACCCAGTACTTC. It codes for CASSNGLAGGSQETQYF.

A single count supports this clone. This chain connects TRBV5-1 to TRBJ2-1, with 7 bases identical to TRBD2. The ends lost 3 bases at V and 9 bases at J; junction bases unmatched: 15. The CDR3 runs to 16 residues. Germline V gives CDR1 SGHRS, CDR2 YFSETQ. The CDR3 loop reads CASSWGFGGGPGEQFF. The DNA of the CDR3 is TGCGCCAGCAGCTGGGGGTTTGGGGGAGGGCCTGGTGAGCAGTTCTTC.